This T cell receptor (beta chain) was identified in a study of blood T cell repertoires in COVID-19. The V gene end was trimmed by 3 bases and the J gene end by 0 bases; junction bases not matched to a gene: 6. CDR1 is KGHDR and CDR2 is SFDVKD in the germline V gene. The CDR3 is 18 residues long. Profiled with immunoSEQ multiplex PCR; TCRdb holds only in-frame clones, not every one. The sample records about 200,000 clones, roughly 90% being singletons. The TCR comes from a woman under 30 who had recovered from COVID-19. The chain employs TRBV24-1 and TRBJ2-6; TRBD1 matches 8 bases. The sequenced sample was PBMCs or T cells enriched from blood (not recorded which). The CDR3 DNA reads as TGTGCCACCAGTGATCGACAGGGGAGCCCCTCTGGGGCCAACGTCCTGACTTTC. This translates into CATSDRQGSPSGANVLTF.